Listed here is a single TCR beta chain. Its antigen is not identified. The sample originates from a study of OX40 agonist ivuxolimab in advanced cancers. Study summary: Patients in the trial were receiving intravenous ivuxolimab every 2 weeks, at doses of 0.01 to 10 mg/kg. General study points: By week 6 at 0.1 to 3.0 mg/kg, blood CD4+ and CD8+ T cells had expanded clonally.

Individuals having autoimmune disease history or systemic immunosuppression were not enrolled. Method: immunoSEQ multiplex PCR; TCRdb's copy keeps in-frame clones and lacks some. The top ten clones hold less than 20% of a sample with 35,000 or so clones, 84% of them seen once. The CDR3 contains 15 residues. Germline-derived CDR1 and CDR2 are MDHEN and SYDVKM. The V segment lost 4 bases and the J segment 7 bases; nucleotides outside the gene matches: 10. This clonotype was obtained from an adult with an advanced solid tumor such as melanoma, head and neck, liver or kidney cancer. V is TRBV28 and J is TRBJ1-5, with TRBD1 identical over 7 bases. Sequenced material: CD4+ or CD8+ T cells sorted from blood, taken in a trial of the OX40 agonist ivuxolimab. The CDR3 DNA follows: TGTGCCAGCAGTTACGAGGGGGCTTTAGTGCAGCCCCAGCATTTT. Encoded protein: CASSYEGALVQPQHF.